One sample yielded the 23 T cell receptor beta chains listed below, sequenced in a study of metastatic and nonmetastatic thyroid tumors. TCRdb used MiXCR to call clones anew from the PCR reads. The sample records around 42,000 clones, 9% to 13% being singletons. Treatment of any kind had been given to no patient before thyroid surgery. Material for sequencing was blood. The receptors here all came from a male donor with papillary thyroid cancer or a benign thyroid nodule (not recorded which). Some clones in this sample may be carry-over from other donors' samples.

This clone has a count of ten or more. The V and J genes are TRBV7-9 and TRBJ2-3; D is unresolved. The CDR3 runs to 12 residues. The V end lost 2 bases, the J end lost 4 bases, and 4 bases lay between the germline ends. Germline CDR1 and CDR2: SEHNR and FQNEAQ (reference sequence). DNA for the CDR3: TGTGCCAGCAGCTTACGGGCAGATACGCAGTATTTT. This encodes CASSLRADTQYF.

This clone was observed at least ten times. J is TRBJ2-5 and V is TRBV4-3; D unclear. Per the germline V gene, CDR1 is LGHNA and CDR2 is YSLEER. Trimming removed 2 bases at V and 2 bases at J, with 12 bases between. The CDR3 runs 15 residues. The CDR3 sequence is CASSQNRLGQETQYF. The DNA for the CDR3 is TGCGCCAGCAGCCAAAACCGACTGGGACAAGAGACCCAGTACTTC.

By sample share, this clone is medium-sized. The chain recombines TRBV6-1 with TRBJ2-7; 7 bases map to TRBD2. After removal of 6 bases from V and 6 bases from J, the junction contained 17 bases not matched to a gene. Germline CDR1 and CDR2: MNHNS and SASEGT. The CDR3 spans 16 residues. The CDR3 DNA reads TGTGCCAGCAGACGCCTGCTAGCGGCCACTTACGTCGAGCAGTACTTC. It is translated as CASRRLLAATYVEQYF.

The J gene is TRBJ2-5, the V gene TRBV28; perhaps TRBD2 as D (6 bases). The germline CDR1 and CDR2 sequences are MDHEN and SYDVKM. The CDR3 is made up of 17 amino acids. V gave up 6 bases and J gave up 5 bases, with 25 bases separating them. The CDR3 sequence: CASSRFSGTTQVETQYF. The CDR3 coding sequence is TGTGCCAGCAGCAGATTTAGCGGCACCACTCAGGTGGAGACCCAGTACTTC.

This clone was recorded at least ten times. At the DNA level, this CDR3 is encoded by other sequences in the same sample as well. The chain combines TRBV7-8 with TRBJ2-1; 7 bases match TRBD2. The V and J ends lost 7 bases and 3 bases, in that order; junction bases with no gene match: 6. The CDR3 length is 14 residues. Per the germline V gene, CDR1 is SGHVS and CDR2 is FQNEAQ. CDR3 sequence reads: CASTPPGGYNEQFF. CDR3 bases: TGTGCCAGCACCCCTCCGGGGGGCTACAATGAGCAGTTCTTC.

For this clone: A junction end diverges from the germline sequence, so it may reflect a read error. This sequence joins TRBV27 and TRBJ2-2; maybe TRBD2 (6 bases). Per germline, CDR1 MNHEY and CDR2 SMNVEV (reference sequence). The CDR3 extends over 13 amino acids. This chain's CDR3 is CDSSLGSTGELFF. The DNA for the CDR3 is TGTGACAGCAGTCTCGGGAGCACCGGGGAGCTGTTTTTT.

This clone was seen at least ten times. The chain joins TRBV19 to TRBJ1-2; a weak D match, TRBD1 (5 bases). Germline loops: CDR1 LNHDA, CDR2 SQIVND (reference sequence). Trimming pared 8 bases from V and 8 bases from J, leaving 24 bases between. The CDR3 runs to 15 residues. The CDR3 region has the DNA TGTGCCAGTTACCCCGATGGGGGAAGAGGTCGAGGCTACACCTTC. Translation: CASYPDGGRGRGYTF.

Comment on this clone: Possible read error: a much larger clone is one base away. This CDR3 reads CASSDGTYTQYF. The CDR3 region has the DNA TGTGCCAGCAGCGACGGCACATATACGCAGTATTTT. The gene calls are TRBV7-3 and TRBJ2-3; D is uncertain. The CDR3 is 12 residues long. Germline CDR1 reads SGHTA; CDR2 reads FQGTGA.

This clone was counted between two and nine times. The V and J genes are TRBV6-9 and TRBJ2-2; 10 bases line up with TRBD2. Trimming cost V 2 bases and J 0 bases; bases outside gene matches: 15. The germline V gene has CDR1 MNHGY and CDR2 SVAAGI. The CDR3 extends over 21 amino acids. As DNA, the CDR3 is TGTGCCAGCAGTTATGTTTCCGGAGCGGGAGGGCCGAATACGAACACCGGGGAGCTGTTTTTT. It translates to CASSYVSGAGGPNTNTGELFF.

This clone was observed at least ten times. This chain links TRBV11-2 with TRBJ2-2, with D perhaps matching TRBD2 (5 bases). CDR3 size: 16 residues. V was shortened by 3 bases and J by 0 bases, with 11 bases between the two germline ends. CDR1 is SGHAT, CDR2 FQNNGV, per germline. CDR3 sequence (DNA): TGTGCCAGCAGCTTGAGAGGGCCCGCGAACACCGGGGAGCTGTTTTTT. This gives the protein CASSLRGPANTGELFF.

This rearrangement joins TRBV18 to TRBJ2-1; D is possibly TRBD1 (6 bases). The V and J ends lost 4 bases and 6 bases respectively, with 7 bases between them. The CDR3 contains 12 residues. CDR1 is KGHSH, CDR2 LQKENI, per germline. The CDR3: CASSLGGNEQFF. For the CDR3, the DNA is TGTGCCAGCTCACTAGGGGGCAATGAGCAGTTCTTC. The full variable domain, in which reference TRBV18 and TRBJ2-1 provide the parts outside the CDR3, is NAGVMQNPRHLVRRRGQEARLRCSPMKGHSHVYWYRQLPEEGLKFMVYLQKENIIDESGMPKERFSAEFPKEGPSILRIQQVVRGDSAAYFCASSLGGNEQFFGPGTRLTVL.

This clone was found a few times. The chain couples TRBV3-1 to TRBJ2-3; D possibly matches TRBD1 or TRBD2 (5 bases each). The CDR3 loop spans 16 amino acids. Germline V gene sequence: CDR1 LGHDT, CDR2 YNNKEL (reference sequence). The V and J ends lost 0 bases and 0 bases respectively, with 10 bases between them. The CDR3 is CASSQDPRGSTDTQYF. The CDR3 coding sequence is TGTGCCAGCAGCCAAGATCCGAGGGGCAGCACAGATACGCAGTATTTT.

On this clone: Given a much more abundant clone one base away, this may be a read error. This chain uses TRBV5-4 with TRBJ2-7, with 10 bases that match TRBD2. The CDR3 totals 15 residues. Germline CDR1 reads SGHNT; CDR2 reads YYREEE (reference sequence). Trimming took 4 bases from V and 5 from J; bases not matched to a gene: 9. The CDR3 region has the DNA TGTGCCAGCAGCACCCAACTAGCGGGGCCGAACGAGCAGTACTTC. It yields the protein CASSTQLAGPNEQYF. Filled out from reference TRBV5-4 and TRBJ2-7, the complete variable domain reads ETGVTQSPTHLIKTRGQQVTLRCSSQSGHNTVSWYQQALGQGPQFIFQYYREEENGRGNFPPRFSGLQFPNYSSELNVNALELDDSALYLCASSTQLAGPNEQYFGPGTRLTVT.

The chain uses TRBV12-3 or TRBV12-4 and TRBJ1-3; no definite D call. V was cut by 5 bases and J by 10 bases, with 18 bases left in between. CDR3 length: 14 residues. In DNA, the CDR3 is TGTGCCAGCAGTACCGGCGGTAACCACTGGACCATATATTTT. Translated, it gives CASSTGGNHWTIYF.

On this clone: This may come from a read error, since a much larger clone is one base off. The gene calls are TRBV6-1 and TRBJ2-5, with TRBD2 matching 7 bases. V lost 7 bases to trimming and J lost 2 bases; unmatched junction nucleotides: 4. The germline CDR1 and CDR2 sequences are MNHNS and SASEGT. The length of the CDR3 is 13 residues. CDR3 residues: CASILAAQETQYF. The CDR3, as DNA: TGTGCCAGCATCCTAGCGGCACAAGAGACCCAGTACTTC.

In its sample, this clone was seen many times. The CDR3 sequence: CASSQWGEETQYF. The CDR3 nucleotides read TGTGCCAGCAGCCAATGGGGTGAAGAGACCCAGTACTTC. V gene TRBV3-1 combines with J gene TRBJ2-5, with D unresolved. CDR1 is LGHDT, CDR2 YNNKEL, per germline (reference sequence). CDR3 length equals 13 residues. Trimming left V 2 bases short and J 3 bases short, with 7 bases between.

This clone was detected many times. The genes are TRBV5-1 and TRBJ1-2, with D hard to call. V lost 4 bases, J lost 2 bases, and 12 bases lay in between. The CDR3 is made up of 14 amino acids. Germline assignment: CDR1 SGHRS and CDR2 YFSETQ. The CDR3 sequence: CASSPTSDNYGYTF. The CDR3, as DNA: TGCGCCAGCAGCCCGACAAGTGACAACTATGGCTACACCTTC.

This clone showed up many times. This chain uses TRBV24-1 with TRBJ2-7; D possibly corresponds to TRBD2 (7 bases). The CDR3 runs to 14 residues. Germline CDR1 reads KGHDR; CDR2 reads SFDVKD. V gave up 5 bases and J gave up 7 bases, with 17 bases separating them. The CDR3 spells CATSAPGGAGEQYF. In nucleotides, the CDR3 is TGTGCCACCAGTGCCCCTGGGGGGGCGGGGGAGCAGTACTTC.

This clone was recorded at least ten times. CDR3 nucleotide sequence: TGCGCCAGCAGCCGACAGGGAGAGGGGTACTACACCTTC. Its translation is CASSRQGEGYYTF. The chain joins TRBV5-1 to TRBJ1-2; 7 bases match TRBD1. Germline CDR1 and CDR2: SGHRS and YFSETQ. The CDR3 is 13 amino acids. J gave up 10 bases and V 4 bases, and 10 bases lay outside the gene matches.

There are many counts of this clone. V is TRBV7-9 and J is TRBJ2-1; 8 bases map to TRBD2. The CDR3 has 14 residues. J gave up 8 bases and V 4 bases, and 7 bases lay outside the gene matches. The germline V gene encodes CDR1 SEHNR and CDR2 FQNEAQ (reference sequence). CDR3 DNA sequence: TGTGCCAGCAGCTCCGACGGGGGGGAGGATGAGCAGTTCTTC. Encoded protein: CASSSDGGEDEQFF. The complete variable domain, with remaining parts taken from reference TRBV7-9 and TRBJ2-1, reads DTGVSQNPRHKITKRGQNVTFRCDPISEHNRLYWYRQTLGQGPEFLTYFQNEAQLEKSRLLSDRFSAERPKGSFSTLEIQRTEQGDSAMYLCASSSDGGEDEQFFGPGTRLTVL.

The chain combines TRBV7-3 with TRBJ2-7; no firm D call. The CDR3 totals 13 residues. Trimming took off 0 bases at V and 4 bases at J, with 7 bases between the two ends. Per the germline V gene, CDR1 is SGHTA and CDR2 is FQGTGA. This chain's CDR3 is CASSLTYGYEQYF. The CDR3 DNA reads TGTGCCAGCAGCTTAACATACGGATACGAGCAGTACTTC.

This clone was recorded at least ten times. V gene TRBV4-3 combines with J gene TRBJ2-7; D is ambiguous. Germline CDR1 and CDR2: LGHNA and YSLEER. The CDR3 covers 15 residues. V was clipped by 0 bases and J by 3 bases, with 12 bases between them. The chain's CDR3 is CASSQDKGFYYEQYF. The CDR3 region has the DNA TGCGCCAGCAGCCAAGATAAGGGCTTTTACTACGAGCAGTACTTC.

The table lists this clone with a few counts. The V and J genes are TRBV5-4 and TRBJ2-7, with TRBD2 matching over 11 bases. Per the germline V gene, CDR1 is SGHNT and CDR2 is YYREEE (reference sequence). CDR3 length equals 18 residues. The V segment lost 3 bases and the J segment 3 bases; nucleotides outside the gene matches: 14. The CDR3 is CASSSPPGLAGNVYEQYF. CDR3 in DNA: TGTGCCAGCAGCTCTCCCCCCGGACTAGCGGGTAATGTCTACGAGCAGTACTTC.